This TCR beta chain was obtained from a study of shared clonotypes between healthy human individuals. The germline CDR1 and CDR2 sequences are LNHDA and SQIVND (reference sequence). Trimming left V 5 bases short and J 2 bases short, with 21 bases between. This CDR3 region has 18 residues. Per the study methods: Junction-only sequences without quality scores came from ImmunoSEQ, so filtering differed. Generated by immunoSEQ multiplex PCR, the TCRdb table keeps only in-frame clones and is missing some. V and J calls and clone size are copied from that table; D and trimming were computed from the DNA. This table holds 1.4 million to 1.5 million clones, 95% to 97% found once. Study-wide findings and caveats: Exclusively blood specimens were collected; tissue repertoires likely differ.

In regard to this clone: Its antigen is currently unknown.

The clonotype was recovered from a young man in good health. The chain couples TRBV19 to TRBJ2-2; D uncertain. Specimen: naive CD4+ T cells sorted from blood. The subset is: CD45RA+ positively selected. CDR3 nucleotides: TGTGCCAGTAGTTCGATTTTGGAGCGCCTCCTCAACACCGGGGAGCTGTTTTTT. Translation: CASSSILERLLNTGELFF.